The clone carrying this TCR beta chain has ten or more counts. This specimen comes from a study of T cell repertoires in cytomegalovirus infection. MiXCR, run by TCRdb on the reads, gives a single entry per CDR3 protein. The sample has around 230,000 distinct CDR3 sequences, under 8.5% seen once; the top ten hold less than 7.5%. The germline gives CDR1 ENHRY, CDR2 SYGVKD. The CDR3 covers 12 residues. V was cut by 3 bases and J by 7 bases, with 9 bases left in between. The sequencing input was PBMCs. The rearrangement joins TRBV10-3 to TRBJ1-1; tentatively, D is TRBD1 (5 bases). This TCR was sampled from a human donor in good health (CMV status not recorded). Some clones in this sample may be carry-over from other donors' samples. DNA for the CDR3: TGTGCCATCAGTGAAGTGGGGGTTGAAGCTTTCTTT. Protein product: CAISEVGVEAFF.